This T cell receptor beta chain appears in the sequencing data of a study of Ad26.COV2.S vaccination and SARS-CoV-2 variants. Study-wide findings and caveats: Total T cell responses may have been underestimated by the TCR breadth and depth analyses.

Concerning this clone itself: The antigen remains undetermined.

Treatment reported: about 20 received Ad26.COV2.S at low or high dose, single or two shots; 5 received placebo; per-sample allocation not given. The study sampled participants on day 63 after the first vaccine or placebo injection. Libraries were prepared by immunoSEQ multiplex PCR; TCRdb keeps only in-frame clonotypes and omits some of them. The sample has almost 400,000 clones, around nine tenths seen once. Germline values: CDR1 MDHEN, CDR2 SYDVKM. This CDR3 is built from 16 residues. Trimming took 5 bases from V and 4 from J, leaving 18 bases between them. The sample consisted of peripheral blood, taken in a trial of Ad26.COV2.S vaccine versus placebo. The chain has TRBV28 and TRBJ2-1; D uncertain. This receptor was taken from a person between 18 and 65 years old who received the Ad26.COV2.S COVID-19 vaccine or a placebo. The CDR3 protein is CASSPLPAATYNEQFF. The CDR3 DNA follows: TGTGCCAGCAGTCCCCTACCCGCCGCGACATACAATGAGCAGTTCTTC. Full variable domain (outside the CDR3, taken from reference TRBV28 and TRBJ2-1): DVKVTQSSRYLVKRTGEKVFLECVQDMDHENMFWYRQDPGLGLRLIYFSYDVKMKEKGDIPEGYSVSREKKERFSLILESASTNQTSMYLCASSPLPAATYNEQFFGPGTRLTVL.